These 26 T cell receptor beta chains originate from one sample sequenced in a study of beta chain features in type 1 diabetes. The study, taken as a whole, reports: Within each of all four CD4+ subsets, Type 1 diabetes patients had TCRB CDR3s that were moderately but significantly shorter.

Expressed TCRB transcripts were sequenced because the entire RNA isolate underwent reverse transcription. Repertoires were generated with immunoSEQ multiplex PCR, while TCRdb's copy carries only in-frame clones and drops some. This table holds 310,000 or so clones, roughly 15% found once. Antigens of these TCRs are unknown. Sequenced input: naive CD4+ T cells from blood. These receptors were obtained from a man aged 18-30 years with type 1 diabetes.

The chain uses TRBV2 and TRBJ2-7; no reliable D call. The CDR3 is 11 amino acids. The ends were cut back, 5 bases at V and 4 bases at J, with 6 bases in the middle. Germline CDR1 is SNHLY and CDR2 is FYNNEI. This CDR3 reads CASSSVYEQYF. The DNA of the CDR3 is TGTGCCAGCAGTTCAGTGTACGAGCAGTACTTC.

This clone was observed a few times. The chain is built from TRBV2 and TRBJ2-5; D possibly corresponds to TRBD2 (5 bases). The CDR3 is 13 residues long. Looked up from germline, CDR1 is SNHLY and CDR2 is FYNNEI. V lost 8 bases to trimming and J lost 5 bases, with 15 bases between them. The CDR3 bases are TGTGCCAGCGCCCCCCCGGGATGGGAGACCCAGTACTTC. The encoded protein is CASAPPGWETQYF. Variable domain in full (rest from reference TRBV2 and TRBJ2-5): EPEVTQTPSHQVTQMGQEVILRCVPISNHLYFYWYRQILGQKVEFLVSFYNNEISEKSEIFDDQFSVERPDGSNFTLKIRSTKLEDSAMYFCASAPPGWETQYFGPGTRLLVL.

In this sample, this clone turned up a few times. The chain couples TRBV7-2 to TRBJ2-7, with a weak D call TRBD2 (5 bases). The V gene's germline CDR1 is SGHTA and CDR2 FQGNSA. The CDR3 totals 14 residues. The V end lost 2 bases, the J end lost 3 bases, and 11 bases lay between the germline ends. The CDR3 nucleotides are TGTGCCAGCAGCTTATCCAGCGGAAACTACGAGCAGTACTTC. This sequence encodes CASSLSSGNYEQYF. The full variable domain, in which reference TRBV7-2 and TRBJ2-7 provide the parts outside the CDR3, is GAGVSQSPSNKVTEKGKDVELRCDPISGHTALYWYRQSLGQGLEFLIYFQGNSAPDKSGLPSDRFSAERTGGSVSTLTIQRTQQEDSAVYLCASSLSSGNYEQYFGPGTRLTVT.

The chain carries TRBV5-1 and TRBJ2-7, with D possibly being TRBD2 (7 bases). The V end lost 0 bases, the J end lost 1 base, and 17 bases lay between the germline ends. The CDR3 extends over 17 amino acids. Germline loops: CDR1 SGHRS, CDR2 YFSETQ. The CDR3 protein is CASSLGAGGPSSYEQYF. CDR3 DNA sequence: TGCGCCAGCAGCTTGGGGGCCGGGGGGCCCTCATCCTACGAGCAGTACTTC.

V and J are TRBV27 and TRBJ1-6; D remains unclear. V was cut by 6 bases and J by 4 bases, with 10 bases left in between. From germline, CDR1 is MNHEY and CDR2 SMNVEV (reference sequence). The CDR3 loop spans 14 amino acids. The CDR3 DNA reads TGTGCCAGCAGAAAAGACATTTATAATTCACCCCTCCACTTT. Translation: CASRKDIYNSPLHF.

This chain uses TRBV29-1 with TRBJ2-7, with TRBD1 matching 9 bases. This CDR3 is 11 amino acids long. Germline CDR1 and CDR2: SQVTM and ANQGSEA. Trimming removed 6 bases from V and 11 bases from J; junction bases left unmatched: 8. CDR3 sequence: CSVSGQGTEYF. CDR3 DNA sequence: TGCAGCGTGTCCGGACAGGGGACGGAGTACTTC.

This rearrangement joins TRBV11-2 to TRBJ2-4; maybe TRBD2 (5 bases). Trimming pared 2 bases from V and 0 bases from J, leaving 17 bases between. The CDR3 runs to 18 residues. Per the germline V gene, CDR1 is SGHAT and CDR2 is FQNNGV. CDR3 in DNA: TGTGCCAGCAGCTTATTAAATAGCGTCGGACTAGCCAAAAACATTCAGTACTTC. Its translation: CASSLLNSVGLAKNIQYF.

The chain combines TRBV5-1 with TRBJ2-7; D gene ambiguous. CDR3 length equals 13 residues. V lost 3 bases to trimming and J lost 2 bases, with 9 bases between them. Germline V gene sequence: CDR1 SGHRS, CDR2 YFSETQ. The CDR3: CASSSDWAYEQYF. As DNA, the CDR3 is TGCGCCAGCAGCTCCGACTGGGCCTACGAGCAGTACTTC.

This clone was picked up a small number of times. This sample also contains other DNA sequences that code for the same CDR3. This chain connects TRBV18 to TRBJ2-1; D unclear. The ends were cut back, 0 bases at V and 8 bases at J, with 8 bases in the middle. Germline-derived CDR1 and CDR2 are KGHSH and LQKENI. CDR3 length: 13 residues. The CDR3 sequence: CASSPPSRDEQFF. CDR3 bases: TGTGCCAGCTCACCACCGTCTCGGGATGAGCAGTTCTTC.

The CDR3 DNA sequence: TGTGCCAGCTCGGATCGGGACTACCGCTACGAGCAGTACTTC. This encodes CASSDRDYRYEQYF. The chain recombines TRBV18 with TRBJ2-7; TRBD2 matches 7 bases. Trimming at V came to 6 bases and at J to 3 bases, leaving 8 bases not matched to a gene. The CDR3 totals 14 residues. Germline V gene data show CDR1 as KGHSH and CDR2 as LQKENI. Full variable domain (missing parts from reference TRBV18 and TRBJ2-7): NAGVMQNPRHLVRRRGQEARLRCSPMKGHSHVYWYRQLPEEGLKFMVYLQKENIIDESGMPKERFSAEFPKEGPSILRIQQVVRGDSAAYFCASSDRDYRYEQYFGPGTRLTVT.

Only a few counts were recorded for this clone. V gene TRBV19 combines with J gene TRBJ2-7; the match to TRBD2 covers 7 bases. The CDR3 is made up of 16 amino acids. Per the germline V gene, CDR1 is LNHDA and CDR2 is SQIVND (reference sequence). The J segment lost 2 bases and the V segment lost 4 bases, leaving 11 bases of the junction unmatched. The CDR3 DNA reads as TGTGCCAGTAGTAAACGTCCCCGGCGGGAGACCTACGAGCAGTACTTC. Its protein is CASSKRPRRETYEQYF.

This clone was seen only a few times. The V call is TRBV15, the J call TRBJ1-2, with D maybe TRBD1 (5 bases). This CDR3 contains 14 residues. The germline V gene has CDR1 LNHNV and CDR2 YYDKDF (reference sequence). V was cut by 1 base and J by 6 bases, with 12 bases left in between. The CDR3 DNA is TGTGCCACCAGCAGAGGCCCCAGGGTGAATGGCTACACCTTC. It is translated as CATSRGPRVNGYTF.

The DNA for the CDR3 is TGTGCCAGCAGCGTTGGGGGAGGTGGCCTTAACCCAACTAACACCGGGGAGCTGTTTTTT. Translated: CASSVGGGGLNPTNTGELFF. The chain carries TRBV9 and TRBJ2-2, with D maybe TRBD2 (6 bases). CDR1 and CDR2 from the germline V gene are SGDLS and YYNGEE. V was cut by 2 bases and J by 2 bases, with 25 bases left in between. CDR3 length: 20 residues.

The chain has TRBV13 and TRBJ2-7, with D possibly being TRBD1 (6 bases). The CDR3 is made up of 15 amino acids. Germline CDR1 PRHDT, CDR2 FYEKMQ (reference sequence). V gave up 5 bases and J gave up 2 bases, with 16 bases separating them. CDR3 DNA sequence: TGTGCCAGCAGCCAACTTGGGGACAAAACCTACGAGCAGTACTTC. Encoded protein: CASSQLGDKTYEQYF.

This clone has just a few counts. This chain uses TRBV19 with TRBJ1-1; D might be TRBD1 (6 bases). Germline values: CDR1 LNHDA, CDR2 SQIVND (reference sequence). The V end was cut by 5 bases, the J end by 5 bases, with 15 bases between. This CDR3 region has 14 residues. CDR3 sequence (DNA): TGTGCCAGTAGTGTAACAGGGTTGCGGACTGAAGCTTTCTTT. Translating gives CASSVTGLRTEAFF.

This clone was observed a handful of times. The chain employs TRBV5-4 and TRBJ1-1, with D uncertain. V lost 0 bases, J lost 0 bases, and 9 bases lay in between. Germline CDR1 SGHNT, CDR2 YYREEE (reference sequence). The CDR3 is 15 amino acids. The CDR3 coding sequence is TGTGCCAGCAGCTTGGGTCGGGGAATGAACACTGAAGCTTTCTTT. Its protein product is CASSLGRGMNTEAFF.

The chain links TRBV9 to TRBJ1-1, with D possibly TRBD1 on 6 matching bases. The CDR3 has 15 amino acids. V lost 1 base and J 3 bases, leaving 13 bases between the germline ends. Germline V gives CDR1 SGDLS, CDR2 YYNGEE. The CDR3 DNA is TGTGCCAGCAGCGTAACTACAGGGTCGCACACTGAAGCTTTCTTT. Translation: CASSVTTGSHTEAFF. The entire variable domain, with the rest obtained from reference TRBV9 and TRBJ1-1, is as follows: DSGVTQTPKHLITATGQRVTLRCSPRSGDLSVYWYQQSLDQGLQFLIQYYNGEERAKGNILERFSAQQFPDLHSELNLSSLELGDSALYFCASSVTTGSHTEAFFGQGTRLTVV.

This sequence joins TRBV6-6 and TRBJ2-1; 7 nucleotides line up with TRBD2. Per germline, CDR1 MNHNY and CDR2 SVGAGI (reference sequence). V trimming: 2 bases; J trimming: 0 bases; junction bases outside the gene matches: 1. The CDR3 contains 15 residues. Here the CDR3 DNA reads TGTGCCAGCAGTTACGGCGGGAGCTCCTACAATGAGCAGTTCTTC. It yields the protein CASSYGGSSYNEQFF.

This clone has more than one count but fewer than ten. V gene TRBV15 combines with J gene TRBJ2-3; D is uncertain. The ends were cut back, 1 base at V and 4 bases at J, with 12 bases in the middle. The germline CDR1 and CDR2 sequences are LNHNV and YYDKDF (reference sequence). The CDR3 sequence is 15 residues long. CDR3 region: CATSRGGAAADTQYF. The CDR3 DNA is TGTGCCACCAGCAGAGGAGGTGCGGCGGCAGATACGCAGTATTTT.

The chain uses TRBV19 and TRBJ2-5, with a weak D call TRBD1 (6 bases). From germline, CDR1 is LNHDA and CDR2 SQIVND (reference sequence). The length of the CDR3 is 14 residues. Trimming shortened V by 3 bases and J by 1 base, and 9 bases separated the two germline ends. CDR3 loop: CASSIWGPQETQYF. CDR3 DNA sequence: TGTGCCAGTAGTATCTGGGGGCCCCAAGAGACCCAGTACTTC.

In its sample, this clone was seen a few times. The J gene is TRBJ1-5, the V gene TRBV27, with unresolved D. The germline V gene has CDR1 MNHEY and CDR2 SMNVEV (reference sequence). The CDR3 covers 14 residues. Trimming pared 5 bases from V and 2 bases from J, leaving 10 bases between. The CDR3 nucleotides read TGTGCCAGCAGTGACGGGTACGGCAATCAGCCCCAGCATTTT. Amino acid sequence: CASSDGYGNQPQHF.

This clone was seen only a few times. This chain links TRBV18 with TRBJ1-1; D gene ambiguous. The CDR3 loop spans 14 amino acids. Germline lookup yields CDR1 KGHSH and CDR2 LQKENI. Between the trimmed V and J ends, which lost 2 bases and 0 bases, there was a span of 7 bases. CDR3 DNA: TGTGCCAGCTCACCAACACACATGAACACTGAAGCTTTCTTT. Amino acid sequence: CASSPTHMNTEAFF. The variable domain in full, with the rest retrieved from reference TRBV18 and TRBJ1-1, is NAGVMQNPRHLVRRRGQEARLRCSPMKGHSHVYWYRQLPEEGLKFMVYLQKENIIDESGMPKERFSAEFPKEGPSILRIQQVVRGDSAAYFCASSPTHMNTEAFFGQGTRLTVV.

The CDR3 DNA reads TGCGCCAGCAGCTTTACAGGCGGTACCCTGAACACTGAAGCTTTCTTT. It translates to CASSFTGGTLNTEAFF. This rearrangement joins TRBV5-1 to TRBJ1-1; D is perhaps TRBD1 (5 bases). This CDR3 has 16 amino acids. With 2 bases removed from V and 0 bases from J, the gap between germline ends came to 14 bases. Germline V gene data show CDR1 as SGHRS and CDR2 as YFSETQ.

Only a few counts were recorded for this clone. The rearrangement uses TRBV4-1 and TRBJ2-5; D may be TRBD1 (5 bases). The ends were cut back, 5 bases at V and 10 bases at J, with 11 bases in the middle. The CDR3 totals 11 residues. The germline CDR1 and CDR2 sequences are MGHRA and YSYEKL. CDR3 loop: CASSADRIQYF. CDR3 nucleotide sequence: TGCGCCAGCAGCGCCGACAGAATCCAGTACTTC.

This clone was counted only a few times. V usage is TRBV5-8 and J usage is TRBJ2-1, with 10 bases aligning to TRBD2. J was trimmed by 4 bases and V by 4 bases; bases with no gene match: 5. The germline gives CDR1 SGHTS, CDR2 YDEGEE. CDR3 length: 15 residues. The CDR3 loop reads CASSLGTSEYNEQFF. CDR3 DNA: TGTGCCAGCAGCCTAGGGACTAGCGAGTACAATGAGCAGTTCTTC.

The genes are TRBV18 and TRBJ2-7; TRBD1 might be the D (6 bases). Per the germline V gene, CDR1 is KGHSH and CDR2 is LQKENI. The CDR3 length is 16 residues. Deletions cut 2 bases from V and 0 bases from J, with 14 bases between. CDR3 loop: CASSPRTERHSYEQYF. The DNA for the CDR3 is TGTGCCAGCTCACCAAGGACAGAGCGCCACTCCTACGAGCAGTACTTC.